The 13 T cell receptor beta chains below come from one sample, sequenced in a study of cytomegalovirus exposure and HLA in healthy donors. TCRdb keeps only in-frame clones here, not all; method: immunoSEQ multiplex PCR. The table records some 98,000 clones, around 88% of them present only once. Sequencing was carried out using PBMCs. All receptors derive from a woman younger than 45 in good health and CMV-seronegative.

The chain recombines TRBV27 with TRBJ2-7, with a weak D call TRBD2 (5 bases). V was cut by 4 bases and J by 2 bases, with 18 bases left in between. Germline V gene lookup returns CDR1 MNHEY and CDR2 SMNVEV (reference sequence). The CDR3 covers 16 residues. CDR3 in amino acids: CASSSLKALAPYEQYF. The CDR3, as DNA: TGTGCCAGCAGTTCACTGAAAGCGCTAGCACCCTACGAGCAGTACTTC.

The chain couples TRBV6-6 to TRBJ1-2; TRBD1 might be the D (6 bases). The CDR3 length is 12 residues. V dropped 11 bases and J dropped 8 bases, with 18 bases sitting between them. The germline CDR1 and CDR2 sequences are MNHNY and SVGAGI (reference sequence). The CDR3 spells CAGLHGGQGYTF. The CDR3 DNA sequence: TGTGCCGGGCTTCACGGGGGGCAAGGCTACACCTTC.

The V gene is TRBV4-1, the J gene TRBJ2-5; no clear D gene. Germline V gene lookup returns CDR1 MGHRA and CDR2 YSYEKL. V was clipped by 2 bases and J by 5 bases, with 9 bases between them. This CDR3 is built from 13 residues. The CDR3 sequence: CASSQYSRETQYF. CDR3 nucleotide sequence: TGCGCCAGCAGCCAATACTCCCGGGAGACCCAGTACTTC.

The chain carries TRBV4-2 and TRBJ2-3; D not certain. Germline CDR1 and CDR2: LGHNA and YNFKEQ. With 4 bases removed from V and 2 bases from J, the gap between germline ends came to 13 bases. The CDR3 runs to 15 residues. CDR3 protein: CASSPPSRLTDTQYF. As DNA, the CDR3 is TGTGCCAGCAGCCCCCCCTCCAGACTCACAGATACGCAGTATTTT.

The chain employs TRBV5-1 and TRBJ2-5; D uncertain. CDR3 length equals 14 residues. Germline values: CDR1 SGHRS, CDR2 YFSETQ. V was clipped by 7 bases and J by 1 base, with 14 bases between them. CDR3 sequence reads: CASLLPGSQETQYF. CDR3 nucleotide sequence: TGCGCCAGCCTTCTTCCAGGATCCCAAGAGACCCAGTACTTC.

The genes are TRBV5-8 and TRBJ1-5; 10 bases fit TRBD1. The CDR3 has 15 residues. V lost 4 bases to trimming and J lost 2 bases; unmatched junction nucleotides: 3. Per the germline V gene, CDR1 is SGHTS and CDR2 is YDEGEE. CDR3 protein: CASSQGTGGNQPQHF. CDR3 bases: TGTGCCAGCAGCCAAGGGACAGGGGGCAATCAGCCCCAGCATTTT.

This chain uses TRBV29-1 with TRBJ1-4; 12 bases agree with TRBD1. In germline, CDR1 is SQVTM, CDR2 ANQGSEA. V trimming: 5 bases; J trimming: 10 bases; junction bases outside the gene matches: 5. The CDR3 sequence is 13 residues long. The CDR3: CSVPGTGGGKLFF. DNA of the CDR3: TGCAGCGTTCCGGGGACAGGGGGCGGAAAACTGTTTTTT.

The V gene is TRBV7-6, the J gene TRBJ1-3; 7 bases map to TRBD1. The CDR3 is 15 residues long. Losses at the gene ends were 5 bases for V and 2 bases for J; bases not matched to a gene: 6. Germline V gene lookup returns CDR1 SGHVS and CDR2 FNYEAQ. For the CDR3, the DNA is TGTGCCAGCAGCGGACTACAGGGGCCTGGAAACACCATATATTTT. Amino acids: CASSGLQGPGNTIYF.

This clone was picked up a small number of times. The chain employs TRBV28 and TRBJ2-2, with 10 bases fitting TRBD2. J gave up 9 bases and V 6 bases, and 7 bases lay outside the gene matches. The germline V gene encodes CDR1 MDHEN and CDR2 SYDVKM. This CDR3 contains 14 residues. The DNA for the CDR3 is TGTGCCAGCAGCCCTAGCGGGAGTCTCCGGGAGCTGTTTTTT. It translates to CASSPSGSLRELFF.

The chain combines TRBV28 with TRBJ2-2, with D perhaps matching TRBD2 (5 bases). The V gene's germline CDR1 is MDHEN and CDR2 SYDVKM. Trimming took off 7 bases at V and 6 bases at J, with 6 bases between the two ends. The CDR3 sequence is 11 residues long. The CDR3 DNA sequence: TGTGCCAGCACCGGGGCCGGGGAGCTGTTTTTT. It translates to CASTGAGELFF.

The CDR3 region has the DNA TGCGCCAGCAGCCCAAGACTAGCGGGACCCACCGGGGAGCTGTTTTTT. This translates into CASSPRLAGPTGELFF. The chain combines TRBV5-1 with TRBJ2-2; 11 bases are a match to TRBD2. CDR3 length equals 16 residues. From germline, CDR1 is SGHRS and CDR2 YFSETQ. The trim removed 4 bases at V and 4 bases at J, leaving 6 bases unmatched.

The chain couples TRBV9 to TRBJ2-2, with TRBD1 matching 7 bases. The CDR3 contains 16 residues. Germline-derived CDR1 and CDR2 are SGDLS and YYNGEE. V gave up 1 base and J gave up 0 bases; unmatched junction bases: 3. CDR3 residues: CASSVTTGSNTGELFF. CDR3 sequence (DNA): TGTGCCAGCAGCGTAACGACAGGGTCGAACACCGGGGAGCTGTTTTTT.

The gene calls are TRBV11-2 and TRBJ1-1; no clear D. V was clipped by 5 bases and J by 4 bases, with 8 bases between them. Germline V CDR1 and CDR2: SGHAT, FQNNGV. This CDR3 has 12 residues. The CDR3 region is CASSVRGTEAFF. For the CDR3, the DNA is TGTGCCAGCAGCGTTCGGGGCACTGAAGCTTTCTTT.